These 2 T cell receptor beta chains were sequenced from one sample in a study of OX40 agonist ivuxolimab in advanced cancers. TCRdb keeps only in-frame clones here, not all; method: immunoSEQ multiplex PCR. Of 50,000 to 80,000 clones listed, almost 85% are singletons. The sequencing here drew on CD4+ or CD8+ T cells sorted from blood, taken in a trial of the OX40 agonist ivuxolimab. These receptors originate from an adult with an advanced solid tumor such as melanoma, head and neck, liver or kidney cancer.

V is TRBV4-3 and J is TRBJ2-7, with D unresolved. V was cut by 0 bases and J by 3 bases, with 6 bases left in between. Germline loops: CDR1 LGHNA, CDR2 YSLEER. This CDR3 spans 13 amino acids. CDR3 amino acids: CASSQEGGYEQYF. CDR3 nucleotide sequence: TGCGCCAGCAGCCAAGAAGGTGGCTACGAGCAGTACTTC.

The chain recombines TRBV5-1 with TRBJ1-3; D gene unclear. Trimming took off 4 bases at V and 1 base at J, with 15 bases between the two ends. The CDR3 runs 16 residues. CDR1 SGHRS and CDR2 YFSETQ come from the germline V gene. DNA of the CDR3: TGCGCCAGCAGCCTAGGGAGTTTCATTTCTGGAAACACCATATATTTT. Its translation is CASSLGSFISGNTIYF.